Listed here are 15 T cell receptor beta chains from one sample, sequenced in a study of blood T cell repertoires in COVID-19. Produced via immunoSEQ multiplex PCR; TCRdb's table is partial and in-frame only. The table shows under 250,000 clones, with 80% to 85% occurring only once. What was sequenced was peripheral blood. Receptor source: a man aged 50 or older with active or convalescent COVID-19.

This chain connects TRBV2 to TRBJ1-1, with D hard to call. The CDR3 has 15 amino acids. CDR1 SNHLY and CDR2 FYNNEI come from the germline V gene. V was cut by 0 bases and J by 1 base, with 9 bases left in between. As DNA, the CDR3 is TGTGCCAGCAGTGAAGCGCTTGGCCCGAACACTGAAGCTTTCTTT. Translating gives CASSEALGPNTEAFF. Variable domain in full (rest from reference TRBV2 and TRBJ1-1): EPEVTQTPSHQVTQMGQEVILRCVPISNHLYFYWYRQILGQKVEFLVSFYNNEISEKSEIFDDQFSVERPDGSNFTLKIRSTKLEDSAMYFCASSEALGPNTEAFFGQGTRLTVV.

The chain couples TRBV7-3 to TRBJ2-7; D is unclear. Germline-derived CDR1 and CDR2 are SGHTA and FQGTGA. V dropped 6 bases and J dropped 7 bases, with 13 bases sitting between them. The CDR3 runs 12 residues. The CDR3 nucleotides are TGTGCCAGCAGTTTCTCAGGTGGGGAGCAGTACTTC. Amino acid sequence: CASSFSGGEQYF.

Here the CDR3 reads CASSQDTPSGDGNIQYF. The CDR3 bases are TGTGCCAGCAGCCAAGATACGCCTAGCGGGGATGGAAACATTCAGTACTTC. The chain carries TRBV4-2 and TRBJ2-4, with 9 nucleotides matching TRBD2. V lost 0 bases, J lost 6 bases, and 9 bases stayed unmatched. CDR3 length: 17 residues. Germline CDR1 LGHNA, CDR2 YNFKEQ.

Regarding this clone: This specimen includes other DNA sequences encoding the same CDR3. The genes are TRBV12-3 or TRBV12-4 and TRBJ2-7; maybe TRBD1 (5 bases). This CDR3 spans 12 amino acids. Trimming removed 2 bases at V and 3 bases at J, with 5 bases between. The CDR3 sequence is CASSLQGYEQYF. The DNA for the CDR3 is TGTGCCAGCAGTTTACAGGGCTACGAGCAGTACTTC.

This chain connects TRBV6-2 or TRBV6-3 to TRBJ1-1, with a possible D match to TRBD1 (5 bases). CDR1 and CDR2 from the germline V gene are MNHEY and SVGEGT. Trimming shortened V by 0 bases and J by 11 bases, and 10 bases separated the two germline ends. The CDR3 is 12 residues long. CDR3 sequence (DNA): TGTGCCAGCAGTTACTCGGGGGGAGCTGCTTTCTTT. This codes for CASSYSGGAAFF.

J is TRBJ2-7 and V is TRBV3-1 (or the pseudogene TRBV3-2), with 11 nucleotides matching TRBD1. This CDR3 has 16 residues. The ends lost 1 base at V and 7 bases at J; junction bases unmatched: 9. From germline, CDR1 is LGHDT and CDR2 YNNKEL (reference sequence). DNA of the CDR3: TGTGCCAGCAGCCAAGGACCGGGACAGGGGGTTTATGAGCAGTACTTC. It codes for CASSQGPGQGVYEQYF.

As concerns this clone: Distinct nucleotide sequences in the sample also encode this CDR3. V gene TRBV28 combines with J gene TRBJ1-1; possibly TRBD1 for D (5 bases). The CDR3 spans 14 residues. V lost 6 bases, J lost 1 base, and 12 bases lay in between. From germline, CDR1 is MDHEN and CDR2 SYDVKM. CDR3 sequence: CASSLGHKNTEAFF. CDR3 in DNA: TGTGCCAGCAGCCTCGGACATAAGAACACTGAAGCTTTCTTT.

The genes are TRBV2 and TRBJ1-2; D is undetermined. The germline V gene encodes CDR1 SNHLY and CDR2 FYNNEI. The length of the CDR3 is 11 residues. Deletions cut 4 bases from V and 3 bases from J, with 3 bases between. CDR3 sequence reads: CASSADYGYTF. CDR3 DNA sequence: TGTGCCAGCAGTGCAGACTATGGCTACACCTTC.

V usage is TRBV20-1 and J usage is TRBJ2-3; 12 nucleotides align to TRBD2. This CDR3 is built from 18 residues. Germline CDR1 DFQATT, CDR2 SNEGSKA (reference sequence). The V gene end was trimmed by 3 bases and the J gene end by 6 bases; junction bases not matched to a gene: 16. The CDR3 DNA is TGCAGTGCTAGTCTTGGGCTAGCGGGGGGGGGCACCGCGGATACGCAGTATTTT. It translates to CSASLGLAGGGTADTQYF.

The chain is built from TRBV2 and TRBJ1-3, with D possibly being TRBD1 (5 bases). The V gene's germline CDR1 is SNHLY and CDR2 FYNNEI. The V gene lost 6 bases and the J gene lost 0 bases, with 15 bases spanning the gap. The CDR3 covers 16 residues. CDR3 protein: CASSTHQGNSGNTIYF. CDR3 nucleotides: TGTGCCAGCAGCACTCATCAGGGAAACTCTGGAAACACCATATATTTT.

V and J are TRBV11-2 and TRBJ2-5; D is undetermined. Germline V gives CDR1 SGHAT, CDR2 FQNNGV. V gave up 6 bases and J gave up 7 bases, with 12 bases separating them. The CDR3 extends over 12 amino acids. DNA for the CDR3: TGTGCCAGCAGTCCTTCGGGTTGGACCCAGTACTTC. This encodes CASSPSGWTQYF. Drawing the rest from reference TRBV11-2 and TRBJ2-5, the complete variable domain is EAGVAQSPRYKIIEKRQSVAFWCNPISGHATLYWYQQILGQGPKLLIQFQNNGVVDDSQLPKDRFSAERLKGVDSTLKIQPAKLEDSAVYLCASSPSGWTQYFGPGTRLLVL.

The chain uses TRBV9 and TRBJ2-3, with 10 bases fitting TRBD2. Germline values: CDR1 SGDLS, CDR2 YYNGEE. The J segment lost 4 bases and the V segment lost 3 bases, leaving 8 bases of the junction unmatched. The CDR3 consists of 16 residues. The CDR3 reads CASSAHSGGNADTQYF. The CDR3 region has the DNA TGTGCCAGCAGCGCCCATAGCGGGGGGAACGCAGATACGCAGTATTTT. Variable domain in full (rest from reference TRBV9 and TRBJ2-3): DSGVTQTPKHLITATGQRVTLRCSPRSGDLSVYWYQQSLDQGLQFLIQYYNGEERAKGNILERFSAQQFPDLHSELNLSSLELGDSALYFCASSAHSGGNADTQYFGPGTRLTVL.

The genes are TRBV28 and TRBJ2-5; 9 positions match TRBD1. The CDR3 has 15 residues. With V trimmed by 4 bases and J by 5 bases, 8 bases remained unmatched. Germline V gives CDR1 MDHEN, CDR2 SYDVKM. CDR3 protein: CASSSASGTGETQYF. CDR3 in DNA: TGTGCCAGCAGTTCAGCTTCCGGGACAGGGGAGACCCAGTACTTC.

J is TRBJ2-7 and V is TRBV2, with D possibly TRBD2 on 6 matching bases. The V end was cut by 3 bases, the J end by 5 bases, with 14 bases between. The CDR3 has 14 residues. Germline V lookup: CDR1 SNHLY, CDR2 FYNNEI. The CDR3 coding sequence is TGTGCCAGCAGTGAGGGAAGAGAGCGGGACGAGCAGTACTTC. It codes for CASSEGRERDEQYF.

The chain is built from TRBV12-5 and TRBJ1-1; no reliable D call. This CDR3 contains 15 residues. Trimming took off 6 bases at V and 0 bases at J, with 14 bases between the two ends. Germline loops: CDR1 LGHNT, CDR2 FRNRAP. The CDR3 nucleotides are TGTGCTAGTGGACCCCCTAGGCAGCTGAACACTGAAGCTTTCTTT. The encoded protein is CASGPPRQLNTEAFF.